A single sample gave rise to the 8 T cell receptor beta chains below, sequenced in a study of blood T cell repertoires in COVID-19. Profiled with immunoSEQ multiplex PCR; TCRdb holds only in-frame clones, not every one. The sample has 130,000 to 150,000 clones, around 81% seen once. The specimen was peripheral blood. Receptors were obtained from a human donor with acute or convalescent COVID-19. The donor label of this sample is uncertain.

The chain uses TRBV7-3 and TRBJ1-1; D gene ambiguous. This CDR3 comprises 13 residues. Germline loops: CDR1 SGHTA, CDR2 FQGTGA. V was shortened by 1 base and J by 2 bases, with 5 bases between the two germline ends. In nucleotides, the CDR3 is TGTGCCAGCAGCTTAAACAGTAACACTGAAGCTTTCTTT. Protein: CASSLNSNTEAFF.

This chain joins TRBV10-3 and TRBJ1-4; TRBD1 agrees at 7 bases. The germline V gene has CDR1 ENHRY and CDR2 SYGVKD. The CDR3 is made up of 15 amino acids. After removal of 2 bases from V and 10 bases from J, the junction contained 10 bases not matched to a gene. The CDR3 DNA is TGTGCCATCAGTGAGGCTCCGGGCCCAGGGGGAAAACTGTTTTTT. Amino acids: CAISEAPGPGGKLFF.

The chain uses TRBV5-1 and TRBJ1-1, with D perhaps TRBD1 (6 bases). The germline V and J ends were trimmed by 0 bases and 1 base, with 13 bases remaining between them. Germline V gives CDR1 SGHRS, CDR2 YFSETQ. The CDR3 has 16 residues. The CDR3: CASSLALGGRNTEAFF. The CDR3 coding sequence is TGCGCCAGCAGCTTGGCCCTTGGGGGCAGGAACACTGAAGCTTTCTTT.

V gene TRBV4-1 combines with J gene TRBJ1-2; D is ambiguous. V was cut by 2 bases and J by 5 bases, with 18 bases left in between. The V gene's germline CDR1 is MGHRA and CDR2 YSYEKL. The CDR3 consists of 16 residues. The CDR3 DNA is TGCGCCAGCAGCCAATTGGCCACCCTTGGCCTTTATGGCTACACCTTC. Amino acids: CASSQLATLGLYGYTF.

Only one count was recorded for this clone. The chain employs TRBV27 and TRBJ1-1, with TRBD1 as a possible D gene (6 bases). Germline V gene sequence: CDR1 MNHEY, CDR2 SMNVEV (reference sequence). V was trimmed by 6 bases and J by 1 base, leaving 12 bases between them. CDR3 length: 14 residues. CDR3 sequence (DNA): TGTGCCAGCAGGGGACTACAGGGGAACACTGAAGCTTTCTTT. Translated, it gives CASRGLQGNTEAFF.

The V gene is TRBV7-9, the J gene TRBJ2-1; 10 nucleotides align to TRBD1. This CDR3 is built from 15 residues. With 2 bases clipped from V and 9 bases from J, the junction kept 7 bases outside the gene matches. The V gene's germline CDR1 is SEHNR and CDR2 FQNEAQ (reference sequence). CDR3 residues: CASSLQGTGVGEQFF. The CDR3 DNA reads TGTGCCAGCAGCTTACAGGGGACAGGGGTGGGTGAGCAGTTCTTC.

V is TRBV9 and J is TRBJ2-3; D gene uncertain. With 2 bases removed from V and 2 bases from J, the gap between germline ends came to 12 bases. This CDR3 contains 15 residues. The germline CDR1 and CDR2 sequences are SGDLS and YYNGEE. CDR3 loop: CASSVEDGVTDTQYF. Written as DNA, the CDR3 is TGTGCCAGCAGCGTTGAGGATGGCGTCACAGATACGCAGTATTTT.

The CDR3, as DNA: TGTGCCTGGTCCTCCCCGGGACAGGGCTATCAGCCCCAGCATTTT. It codes for CAWSSPGQGYQPQHF. The chain carries TRBV30 and TRBJ1-5, with 9 bases that match TRBD1. CDR1 and CDR2 (germline): GTSNPN, SVGIG (reference sequence). The V segment lost 5 bases and the J segment 5 bases; nucleotides outside the gene matches: 10. The CDR3 consists of 15 residues.